This T cell receptor (beta chain) was retrieved from a study of metastatic and nonmetastatic thyroid tumors. This clone was counted a few times. A much bigger clone sits one base away, suggesting this may be a read error. TCRdb re-called clones via MiXCR from the PCR reads. The sample includes some 84,000 clones, around 9.2% seen only once; the top ten take 8.8%. Germline V gives CDR1 SGHAT, CDR2 FQDESV (reference sequence). J was trimmed by 2 bases and V by 6 bases; bases with no gene match: 11. The CDR3 runs to 17 residues. Nobody among the patients had been given any treatment before thyroid surgery.

The sequence came from a female donor with papillary thyroid cancer or a benign thyroid nodule (not recorded which). Some clones in this sample may be carry-over from other donors' samples. Sequencing was done on a sample of blood. This chain uses TRBV11-1 with TRBJ2-2, with 8 bases matching TRBD2. The CDR3 loop reads CASSPLSGAHNTGELFF. Written as DNA, the CDR3 is TGTGCCAGCAGTCCTCTTAGCGGGGCCCATAACACCGGGGAGCTGTTTTTT.